Presented here are 15 T cell receptor beta chains from one specimen sequenced in a study of shared clonotypes between healthy human individuals. TCRdb keeps only in-frame clones here, not all; method: immunoSEQ multiplex PCR. This sample carries 2.3 million or so clones, 85% to 95% of them seen once, and the ten largest clones take about 0.41%. The sequencing input was naive CD4+ T cells from PBMCs. Subset here: CD45RA+ positively selected. Source of these receptors: a man younger than 35 in good health. Some clones in this sample may be carry-over from other donors' samples.

The chain uses TRBV11-1 and TRBJ2-5; 9 bases map to TRBD2. J gave up 5 bases and V 3 bases, and 4 bases lay outside the gene matches. From germline, CDR1 is SGHAT and CDR2 FQDESV (reference sequence). The CDR3 covers 14 residues. For the CDR3, the DNA is TGTGCCAGCAGCTTCGGACTAGCGCTGGAGACCCAGTACTTC. It translates to CASSFGLALETQYF.

The chain has TRBV19 and TRBJ1-4; the D gene is possibly TRBD1 (6 bases). Germline V gene sequence: CDR1 LNHDA, CDR2 SQIVND (reference sequence). The CDR3 extends over 16 amino acids. V was trimmed by 3 bases and J by 5 bases, leaving 16 bases between them. The CDR3 is CASSIGRGQYNEKLFF. As DNA, the CDR3 is TGTGCCAGTAGTATCGGTCGGGGACAATACAATGAAAAACTGTTTTTT. The full variable domain, with the rest looked up from reference TRBV19 and TRBJ1-4, is DGGITQSPKYLFRKEGQNVTLSCEQNLNHDAMYWYRQDPGQGLRLIYYSQIVNDFQKGDIAEGYSVSREKKESFPLTVTSAQKNPTAFYLCASSIGRGQYNEKLFFGSGTQLSVL.

As regards this clone: The same CDR3 can be traced to other DNA sequences in this sample. The chain recombines TRBV27 with TRBJ1-2, with D tentatively TRBD1 (5 bases). The germline gives CDR1 MNHEY, CDR2 SMNVEV (reference sequence). The V end lost 6 bases, the J end lost 2 bases, and 10 bases lay between the germline ends. The CDR3 contains 13 residues. CDR3 residues: CASSLTENYGYTF. The DNA of the CDR3 is TGTGCCAGCAGCTTGACAGAGAACTATGGCTACACCTTC.

The count of this clone is one. The chain has TRBV7-2 and TRBJ2-7; 8 nucleotides agree with TRBD2. The germline gives CDR1 SGHTA, CDR2 FQGNSA. The length of the CDR3 is 14 residues. The ends lost 4 bases at V and 4 bases at J; junction bases unmatched: 6. CDR3: CASSSAGAWYEQYF. Here the CDR3 DNA reads TGTGCCAGCAGCTCAGCGGGAGCTTGGTACGAGCAGTACTTC. Full variable domain (rest looked up from reference TRBV7-2 and TRBJ2-7): GAGVSQSPSNKVTEKGKDVELRCDPISGHTALYWYRQSLGQGLEFLIYFQGNSAPDKSGLPSDRFSAERTGGSVSTLTIQRTQQEDSAVYLCASSSAGAWYEQYFGPGTRLTVT.

The V call is TRBV5-1, the J call TRBJ2-7; 9 bases agree with TRBD1. This CDR3 is 14 amino acids long. Germline CDR1 is SGHRS and CDR2 is YFSETQ. The J segment lost 5 bases and the V segment lost 6 bases, leaving 9 bases of the junction unmatched. CDR3 region: CASMKGTGNNEQYF. CDR3 in DNA: TGCGCCAGCATGAAAGGGACAGGGAATAACGAGCAGTACTTC.

This rearrangement joins TRBV4-2 to TRBJ2-1, with TRBD2 matching 7 bases. CDR3 length: 16 residues. CDR1 and CDR2 (germline): LGHNA, YNFKEQ. J gave up 4 bases and V 4 bases, and 10 bases lay outside the gene matches. For the CDR3, the DNA is TGTGCCAGCAGCCGGGGGGGAGTAGCAGGTTACAATGAGCAGTTCTTC. As protein: CASSRGGVAGYNEQFF.

This sequence joins TRBV29-1 and TRBJ1-1, with unresolved D. The length of the CDR3 is 11 residues. Trimming took off 7 bases at V and 4 bases at J, with 10 bases between the two ends. CDR1 and CDR2 (germline): SQVTM, ANQGSEA. DNA for the CDR3: TGCAGCGCTCAACTAGGCACTGAAGCTTTCTTT. Translation gives CSAQLGTEAFF.

For this clone: The identical CDR3 is also encoded by other nucleotide sequences in the sample. The V call is TRBV19, the J call TRBJ2-5; 7 bases align to TRBD1. Unmatched junction bases numbered 7, after V lost 4 bases and J lost 5 bases. This CDR3 spans 14 amino acids. Germline CDR1 is LNHDA and CDR2 is SQIVND (reference sequence). The CDR3 DNA reads TGTGCCAGTAGTACGCGACAGGGTCCCGAGACCCAGTACTTC. It specifies CASSTRQGPETQYF.

The chain employs TRBV7-8 and TRBJ1-5, with D hard to call. Germline-derived CDR1 and CDR2 are SGHVS and FQNEAQ. Trimming removed 3 bases from V and 0 bases from J, with 18 bases in between. The CDR3 contains 18 residues. For the CDR3, the DNA is TGTGCCAGCAGCTTTTCCGGCAGGTCGACCCATAGCAATCAGCCCCAGCATTTT. This gives the protein CASSFSGRSTHSNQPQHF.

Concerning this clone: The same CDR3 arises from other DNA sequences in this sample as well. The chain uses TRBV30 and TRBJ1-5; 7 nucleotides align to TRBD1. Trimming took 6 bases from V and 3 from J; bases not matched to a gene: 2. The CDR3 extends over 12 amino acids. Looked up from germline, CDR1 is GTSNPN and CDR2 is SVGIG (reference sequence). Here the CDR3 DNA reads TGTGCCTGTGACAGGGACAATCAGCCCCAGCATTTT. Amino acids: CACDRDNQPQHF.

The CDR3 nucleotides read TGTGCCACGGAGGTCCCGGGACAGGGGTTCGAGCAGTACTTC. Translating gives CATEVPGQGFEQYF. This sequence joins TRBV6-5 and TRBJ2-7; 10 positions agree with TRBD1. Germline V lookup: CDR1 MNHEY, CDR2 SVGAGI. The CDR3 extends over 14 amino acids. J was trimmed by 6 bases and V by 10 bases; bases with no gene match: 12.

This clone has only one observation. This chain joins TRBV5-4 and TRBJ2-1, with D perhaps TRBD2 (6 bases). The CDR3 has 13 residues. Between the trimmed V and J ends, which lost 3 bases and 5 bases, there was a span of 9 bases. The germline CDR1 and CDR2 sequences are SGHNT and YYREEE (reference sequence). CDR3 sequence (DNA): TGTGCCAGCAGCTCGGGACTTAACAATGAGCAGTTCTTC. It codes for CASSSGLNNEQFF.

CDR3 sequence (DNA): TGTGCCAGCAGTTCGGGGGGGAGTTGGGACAATGAGCAGTTCTTC. As protein: CASSSGGSWDNEQFF. This rearrangement joins TRBV2 to TRBJ2-1, with 8 bases fitting TRBD2. V lost 5 bases and J lost 5; bases outside the gene matches: 8. Germline CDR1 SNHLY, CDR2 FYNNEI. The CDR3 consists of 15 residues.

The V and J genes are TRBV30 and TRBJ1-4; D may be TRBD1 (6 bases). From germline, CDR1 is GTSNPN and CDR2 SVGIG (reference sequence). Trimming left V 3 bases short and J 8 bases short, with 25 bases between. The CDR3 has 17 residues. The CDR3 nucleotides read TGTGCCTGGAGCCCAGTTATTAACAGGGCTGCTGTAGAAAAACTGTTTTTT. Its translation is CAWSPVINRAAVEKLFF.

The rearrangement uses TRBV19 and TRBJ1-1, with a weak D call TRBD1 (5 bases). Germline V gives CDR1 LNHDA, CDR2 SQIVND (reference sequence). The CDR3 totals 13 residues. V was cut by 7 bases and J by 1 base, with 10 bases left in between. This CDR3 is CASNPQGNTEAFF. For the CDR3, the DNA is TGTGCCAGTAATCCGCAGGGGAACACTGAAGCTTTCTTT.